This T cell receptor (beta chain) was captured in a study of T cells in Graves' hyperthyroidism and ophthalmopathy. Findings and caveats of the study: Researchers report that a 13 V-J model separated ophthalmopathy from stable hyperthyroidism. Most thyroid clonotypes with frequency above 0.001 were detected in blood.

V was shortened by 6 bases and J by 12 bases, with 14 bases between the two germline ends. The CDR3 has 11 residues. Germline V lookup: CDR1 SGHTA, CDR2 FQGNSA. Each person with ophthalmopathy scored at least 3 on the Clinical Activity Score, reached NOSPECS grade 4 or higher, and had been ill under 3 months. Uncontrolled infection, other autoimmune disease, pregnancy and lactation each barred patients from inclusion. This clonotype was observed a handful of times. The antigen remains undetermined. Amplified TCR beta CDR3 regions derived from RNA transcripts. The HTBI primer set was used in a first-round RT-PCR of the TCR CDR3. TCRdb re-called the multiplex PCR reads through MiXCR, storing one row per CDR3 protein. The sample lists 250,000 to 300,000 distinct CDR3 sequences; 15% to 20% were seen once.

This TCR was recovered from a woman aged 60 to 75 with Graves' ophthalmopathy. Source material: blood. The chain links TRBV7-2 to TRBJ2-5; D may be TRBD2 (6 bases). CDR3 region: CASRERAQEYF. The DNA of the CDR3 is TGTGCCAGCAGGGAGCGGGCCCAAGAGTACTTC. The whole variable domain, filled in from reference TRBV7-2 and TRBJ2-5, reads GAGVSQSPSNKVTEKGKDVELRCDPISGHTALYWYRQSLGQGLEFLIYFQGNSAPDKSGLPSDRFSAERTGGSVSTLTIQRTQQEDSAVYLCASRERAQEYFGPGTRLLVL.